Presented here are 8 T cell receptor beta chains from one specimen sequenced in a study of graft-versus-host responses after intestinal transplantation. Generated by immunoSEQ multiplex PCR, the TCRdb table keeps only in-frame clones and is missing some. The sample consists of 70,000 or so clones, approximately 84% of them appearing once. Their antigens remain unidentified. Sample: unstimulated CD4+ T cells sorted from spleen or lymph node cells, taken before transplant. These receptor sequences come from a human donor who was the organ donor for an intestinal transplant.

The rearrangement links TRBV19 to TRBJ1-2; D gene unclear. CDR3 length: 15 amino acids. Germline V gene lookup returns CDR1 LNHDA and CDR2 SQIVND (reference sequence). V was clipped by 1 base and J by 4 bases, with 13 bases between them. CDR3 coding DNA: TGTGCCAGTAGTATAGCGGCGGGGTTGGGCTATGGCTACACCTTC. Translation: CASSIAAGLGYGYTF.

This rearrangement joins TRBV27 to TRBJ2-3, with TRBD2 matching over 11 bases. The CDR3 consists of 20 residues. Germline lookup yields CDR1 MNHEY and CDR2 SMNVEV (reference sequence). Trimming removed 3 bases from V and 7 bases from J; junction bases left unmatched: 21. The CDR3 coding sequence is TGTGCCAGCAGTTTGTCTAGCGGGGGGCAACCAATCGCCTCGGCACATACGCAGTATTTT. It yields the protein CASSLSSGGQPIASAHTQYF.

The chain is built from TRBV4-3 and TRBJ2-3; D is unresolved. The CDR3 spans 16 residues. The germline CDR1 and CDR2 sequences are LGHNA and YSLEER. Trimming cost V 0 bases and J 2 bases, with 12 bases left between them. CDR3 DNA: TGCGCCAGCAGCCAAGAACGGTCCCTCTACACAGATACGCAGTATTTT. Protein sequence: CASSQERSLYTDTQYF.

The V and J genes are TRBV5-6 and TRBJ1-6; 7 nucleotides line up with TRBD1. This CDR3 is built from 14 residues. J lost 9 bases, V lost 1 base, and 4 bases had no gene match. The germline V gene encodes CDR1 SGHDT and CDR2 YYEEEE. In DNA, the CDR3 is TGTGCCAGCAGCTTGACAGGGGCCTCTTCACCCCTCCACTTT. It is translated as CASSLTGASSPLHF.

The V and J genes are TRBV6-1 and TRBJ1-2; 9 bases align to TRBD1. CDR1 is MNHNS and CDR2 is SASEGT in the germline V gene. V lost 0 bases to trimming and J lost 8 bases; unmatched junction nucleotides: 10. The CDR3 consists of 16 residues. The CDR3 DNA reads TGTGCCAGCAGTGAAGCCCCCTACGGGACAGGGTACGGCTACACCTTC. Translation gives CASSEAPYGTGYGYTF.

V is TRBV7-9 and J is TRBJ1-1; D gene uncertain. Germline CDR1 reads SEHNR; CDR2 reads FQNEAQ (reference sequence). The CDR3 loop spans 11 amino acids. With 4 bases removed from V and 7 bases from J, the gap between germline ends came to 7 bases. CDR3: CASSWGDEAFF. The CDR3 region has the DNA TGTGCCAGCAGCTGGGGAGATGAAGCTTTCTTT. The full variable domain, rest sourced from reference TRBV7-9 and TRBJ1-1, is DTGVSQNPRHKITKRGQNVTFRCDPISEHNRLYWYRQTLGQGPEFLTYFQNEAQLEKSRLLSDRFSAERPKGSFSTLEIQRTEQGDSAMYLCASSWGDEAFFGQGTRLTVV.

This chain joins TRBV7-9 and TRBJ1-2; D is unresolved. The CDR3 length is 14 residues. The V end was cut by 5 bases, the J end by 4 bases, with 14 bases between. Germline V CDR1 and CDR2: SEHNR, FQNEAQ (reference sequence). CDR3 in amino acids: CASSTLGEGYGYTF. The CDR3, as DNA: TGTGCCAGCAGCACCCTCGGAGAGGGCTATGGCTACACCTTC. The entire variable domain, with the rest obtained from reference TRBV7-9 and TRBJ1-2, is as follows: DTGVSQNPRHKITKRGQNVTFRCDPISEHNRLYWYRQTLGQGPEFLTYFQNEAQLEKSRLLSDRFSAERPKGSFSTLEIQRTEQGDSAMYLCASSTLGEGYGYTFGSGTRLTVV.

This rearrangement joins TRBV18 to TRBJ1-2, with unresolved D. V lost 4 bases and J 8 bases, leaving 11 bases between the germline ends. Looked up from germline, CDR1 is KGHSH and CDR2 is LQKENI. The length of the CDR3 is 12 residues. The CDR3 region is CASSRQREGYTF. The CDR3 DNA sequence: TGTGCCAGCTCACGACAAAGGGAGGGCTACACCTTC.